What follows are 20 T cell receptor beta chains derived from one specimen sequenced in a study of identical twins. MiXCR was run by TCRdb on the 5' RACE reads, yielding one entry per CDR3 protein. The sample records approximately 1.8 million distinct CDR3 sequences, around 33% being singletons. Sequenced input: cord blood. The origin of the receptors is a newborn girl in good health.

As regards this clonotype: A read error is possible here, since a much larger clone lies one base away. The chain combines TRBV29-1 with TRBJ1-2; 8 bases map to TRBD1. Trimming removed 7 bases from V and 9 bases from J; junction bases left unmatched: 7. The CDR3 is made up of 11 amino acids. CDR1 SQVTM and CDR2 ANQGSEA come from the germline V gene. For the CDR3, the DNA is TGCAGCGGGACGCAGGGGGCTAGCTACACCTTC. It specifies CSGTQGASYTF.

This clonotype was detected only a few times. V gene TRBV9 combines with J gene TRBJ2-7, with D uncertain. Germline loops: CDR1 SGDLS, CDR2 YYNGEE. The CDR3 is made up of 16 amino acids. Trimming took 0 bases from V and 4 from J, leaving 17 bases between them. CDR3 sequence: CASSVGPAYYLYEQYF. The CDR3 bases are TGTGCCAGCAGCGTAGGACCAGCCTACTACCTATACGAGCAGTACTTC.

This clonotype has only a few counts. The rearrangement links TRBV3-1 to TRBJ2-3; perhaps TRBD2 as D (6 bases). Germline V gene lookup returns CDR1 LGHDT and CDR2 YNNKEL (reference sequence). V gave up 0 bases and J gave up 2 bases, with 12 bases separating them. CDR3 length equals 16 residues. The CDR3 DNA reads as TGTGCCAGCAGCCAAGAAACATTAGCGGTCACAGATACGCAGTATTTT. Translating it yields CASSQETLAVTDTQYF.

This clonotype was observed a handful of times. V usage is TRBV11-2 and J usage is TRBJ2-7; TRBD2 matches at 8 bases. Trimming cost V 0 bases and J 5 bases; bases outside gene matches: 3. Per the germline V gene, CDR1 is SGHAT and CDR2 is FQNNGV. This CDR3 comprises 14 residues. As DNA, the CDR3 is TGTGCCAGCAGCTTAGAAACTAGCGGCCACGAGCAGTACTTC. Translating it yields CASSLETSGHEQYF.

This rearrangement joins TRBV7-2 to TRBJ2-7; the D is unclear. CDR1 SGHTA and CDR2 FQGNSA come from the germline V gene. The CDR3 has 13 amino acids. The V end was cut by 5 bases, the J end by 9 bases, with 17 bases between. The CDR3 loop is CASSPGDTSRQYF. In DNA, the CDR3 is TGTGCCAGCAGCCCAGGAGACACCTCCAGGCAGTACTTC. The full variable domain, completed using reference TRBV7-2 and TRBJ2-7, is GAGVSQSPSNKVTEKGKDVELRCDPISGHTALYWYRQSLGQGLEFLIYFQGNSAPDKSGLPSDRFSAERTGGSVSTLTIQRTQQEDSAVYLCASSPGDTSRQYFGPGTRLTVT.

This clonotype came up many times. The V call is TRBV11-2, the J call TRBJ1-2, with D possibly being TRBD1 (5 bases). Trimming pared 3 bases from V and 7 bases from J, leaving 9 bases between. The CDR3 contains 12 residues. Germline lookup yields CDR1 SGHAT and CDR2 FQNNGV. CDR3 residues: CASSLDGGGYTF. The CDR3 bases are TGTGCCAGCAGCTTGGATGGGGGTGGCTACACCTTC.

This chain links TRBV5-5 with TRBJ1-5; 7 positions match TRBD1. The germline gives CDR1 SGHKS, CDR2 YYEKEE (reference sequence). The J segment lost 4 bases and the V segment lost 2 bases, leaving 9 bases of the junction unmatched. The CDR3 runs to 16 residues. CDR3 DNA sequence: TGTGCCAGCAGCTTATTTCCCAGGGGGATAAATCAGCCCCAGCATTTT. Translating gives CASSLFPRGINQPQHF.

The chain has TRBV4-2 and TRBJ2-6; D not certain. From germline, CDR1 is LGHNA and CDR2 YNFKEQ. Between the trimmed V and J ends, which lost 1 base and 0 bases, there was a span of 7 bases. This CDR3 is 16 amino acids long. The CDR3 bases are TGTGCCAGCAGCCAAGCTAAAATCTCTGGGGCCAACGTCCTGACTTTC. Amino acid sequence: CASSQAKISGANVLTF.

The V gene is TRBV29-1, the J gene TRBJ2-2; TRBD1 matches 8 bases. Trimming took 3 bases from V and 7 from J; bases not matched to a gene: 4. Germline V gives CDR1 SQVTM, CDR2 ANQGSEA. The CDR3 loop spans 13 amino acids. This CDR3 is CSVDGQGNGELFF. DNA for the CDR3: TGCAGCGTTGATGGACAGGGAAACGGGGAGCTGTTTTTT.

This clonotype was seen only a few times. The chain recombines TRBV20-1 with TRBJ1-2; TRBD1 is a possible D gene (5 bases). The germline V gene encodes CDR1 DFQATT and CDR2 SNEGSKA (reference sequence). CDR3 length: 14 amino acids. Trimming cost V 1 base and J 4 bases, with 13 bases left between them. The CDR3 coding sequence is TGCAGTGCTAGAGGGCTCGGGGACCTCTATGGCTACACCTTC. Protein product: CSARGLGDLYGYTF.

This clonotype has at least ten counts. The chain uses TRBV4-2 and TRBJ2-7; D is unresolved. CDR1 is LGHNA, CDR2 YNFKEQ, per germline. CDR3 length: 12 residues. Between the trimmed V and J ends, which lost 4 bases and 5 bases, there was a span of 9 bases. The CDR3 region is CASSLTDDEQYF. In nucleotides, the CDR3 is TGTGCCAGCAGCCTAACTGACGACGAGCAGTACTTC.

This clonotype was picked up many times. This chain connects TRBV5-1 to TRBJ2-3; D might be TRBD2 (6 bases). Trimming took off 4 bases at V and 2 bases at J, with 14 bases between the two ends. The CDR3 runs to 15 residues. Germline values: CDR1 SGHRS, CDR2 YFSETQ. CDR3 sequence reads: CASSRRAGNTDTQYF. CDR3 bases: TGCGCCAGCAGCAGACGAGCGGGTAACACAGATACGCAGTATTTT.

This sequence joins TRBV4-1 and TRBJ1-1; D perhaps matches TRBD1 (6 bases). The length of the CDR3 is 16 residues. Germline assignment: CDR1 MGHRA and CDR2 YSYEKL. Trimming removed 0 bases at V and 4 bases at J, with 15 bases between. The CDR3 DNA is TGCGCCAGCAGCCAAGATTGGGCAGGGGTTGGCACTGAAGCTTTCTTT. Translation: CASSQDWAGVGTEAFF.

This clonotype was seen only a few times. V usage is TRBV19 and J usage is TRBJ2-3; D tentatively fits TRBD1 or TRBD2 (5 bases each). Germline CDR1 is LNHDA and CDR2 is SQIVND (reference sequence). The CDR3 length is 15 residues. V lost 3 bases, J lost 2 bases, and 12 bases lay in between. The CDR3 DNA reads TGTGCCAGTAGTATGGGGGAAGTGTACACAGATACGCAGTATTTT. This sequence encodes CASSMGEVYTDTQYF.

The chain couples TRBV29-1 to TRBJ1-2, with D possibly matching TRBD1 (6 bases). CDR1 is SQVTM and CDR2 is ANQGSEA in the germline V gene. The CDR3 is 15 amino acids. V shed 5 bases and J shed 2 bases, with 18 bases lying between them. In DNA form, the CDR3 reads TGCAGCGTTCCGCGAGGGGGATGGGGAAACTATGGCTACACCTTC. This sequence encodes CSVPRGGWGNYGYTF.

In nucleotides, the CDR3 is TGTGCCAGCAGCCACCAATACAGCCCGGGGGGACCTTCCTACAATGAGCAGTTCTTC. It is translated as CASSHQYSPGGPSYNEQFF. This sequence joins TRBV4-2 and TRBJ2-1; 7 bases align to TRBD2. Per the germline V gene, CDR1 is LGHNA and CDR2 is YNFKEQ. There are 19 residues in the CDR3. The ends lost 3 bases at V and 1 base at J; junction bases unmatched: 15.

This clonotype was recorded a few times. This chain connects TRBV20-1 to TRBJ2-1; D remains ambiguous. Trimming removed 7 bases at V and 8 bases at J, with 15 bases between. Per germline, CDR1 DFQATT and CDR2 SNEGSKA (reference sequence). This CDR3 region has 12 residues. The CDR3 loop is CSGIVVNDEQFF. In nucleotides, the CDR3 is TGCAGTGGCATAGTGGTCAATGATGAGCAGTTCTTC.

To note about this clonotype: A read error may be the cause here, since a much bigger clone is one base away. The genes are TRBV10-3 and TRBJ2-5; the match to TRBD1 covers 7 bases. V gave up 10 bases and J gave up 11 bases; unmatched junction bases: 10. There are 11 residues in the CDR3. From germline, CDR1 is ENHRY and CDR2 SYGVKD. The CDR3, as DNA: TGTGCCACCCTAGGGGGCAATGAGCAGTACTTC. Its translation: CATLGGNEQYF.

This clonotype was recorded a few times. The rearrangement links TRBV29-1 to TRBJ2-5; 8 bases line up with TRBD1. The V gene end was trimmed by 6 bases and the J gene end by 5 bases; junction bases not matched to a gene: 14. The germline CDR1 and CDR2 sequences are SQVTM and ANQGSEA. The CDR3 has 15 amino acids. The CDR3 DNA reads as TGCAGCGTCTTAAGTACTCAGGGGGCTGGGGAGACCCAGTACTTC. It is translated as CSVLSTQGAGETQYF.

This clonotype appeared many times. The genes are TRBV6-6 and TRBJ2-7, with 9 bases fitting TRBD2. The CDR3 runs 14 residues. V lost 7 bases and J lost 0; bases outside the gene matches: 4. CDR1 is MNHNY and CDR2 is SVGAGI in the germline V gene (reference sequence). The CDR3 region has the DNA TGTGCCAGCACCATGACTAGCGGCTCCTACGAGCAGTACTTC. Translated, it gives CASTMTSGSYEQYF.